The 14 T cell receptor beta chains in this list originate from one sample, sequenced in a study of shared clonotypes between healthy human individuals. Clones were read by immunoSEQ multiplex PCR, and TCRdb kept only the in-frame ones, dropping some. Of roughly 1 million clones in the sample, 75% were seen once. The sample was memory CD4+ T cells sorted from blood. The subset denotes: CD45RA-negative fraction. The receptors were gathered from a man aged 18 to 35 in good health.

This clone was detected once. The chain carries TRBV18 and TRBJ1-2; no definite D call. Germline CDR1 and CDR2: KGHSH and LQKENI. The CDR3 loop spans 15 amino acids. The V and J ends lost 1 base and 1 base respectively, with 10 bases between them. CDR3 loop: CASSPLNGVNYGYTF. The CDR3 DNA reads as TGTGCCAGCTCACCACTTAATGGGGTTAACTATGGCTACACCTTC.

Remarks on this clone: It may be a read error: a sequence one base away is much more abundant. The V and J genes are TRBV11-3 and TRBJ2-2; D not resolved. Trimming took 0 bases from V and 6 from J, leaving 5 bases between them. The CDR3 consists of 13 residues. Germline CDR1 and CDR2: SGHNT and YENEEA. CDR3 region: CASSLDMAGELFF. The DNA for the CDR3 is TGTGCCAGCAGCTTAGATATGGCCGGGGAGCTGTTTTTT.

The chain couples TRBV6-5 to TRBJ1-1, with a possible D match to TRBD1 (5 bases). This CDR3 has 16 amino acids. V lost 0 bases, J lost 1 base, and 12 bases lay in between. From germline, CDR1 is MNHEY and CDR2 SVGAGI. The CDR3 bases are TGTGCCAGCAGTTACTCATATGGGGCATCGAACACTGAAGCTTTCTTT. Translating it yields CASSYSYGASNTEAFF.

The chain combines TRBV4-1 with TRBJ1-4; the D gene is possibly TRBD1 (6 bases). Germline V gene sequence: CDR1 MGHRA, CDR2 YSYEKL. The CDR3 has 17 residues. V lost 0 bases and J 7 bases, leaving 18 bases between the germline ends. CDR3 nucleotide sequence: TGCGCCAGCAGCCAAGATCTTTGGGGGCGGGGTGGTGAAAAACTGTTTTTT. Its translation: CASSQDLWGRGGEKLFF.

J is TRBJ2-7 and V is TRBV27, with D possibly matching TRBD1 (6 bases). The CDR3 length is 15 residues. The germline V gene has CDR1 MNHEY and CDR2 SMNVEV (reference sequence). The ends were cut back, 2 bases at V and 3 bases at J, with 14 bases in the middle. This chain's CDR3 is CASSLGSGEIYEQYF. The CDR3 bases are TGTGCCAGCAGTTTAGGTTCAGGGGAAATCTACGAGCAGTACTTC.

Regarding this clone: Additional DNA sequences in this sample encode the identical CDR3. The chain carries TRBV6-1 and TRBJ1-2, with D maybe TRBD1 (5 bases). Germline V gene sequence: CDR1 MNHNS, CDR2 SASEGT. This CDR3 region has 12 residues. V was cut by 4 bases and J by 6 bases, with 9 bases left in between. CDR3 DNA sequence: TGTGCCAGCAGTGTTCAGGGAGATGGCTACACCTTC. Its protein product is CASSVQGDGYTF.

This clone occurred once. The chain couples TRBV9 to TRBJ1-2; D is perhaps TRBD1 (6 bases). V was cut by 4 bases and J by 7 bases, with 17 bases left in between. The CDR3 is 14 amino acids. CDR1 is SGDLS and CDR2 is YYNGEE in the germline V gene. As DNA, the CDR3 is TGTGCCAGCAGCTCCTCCGGGACGACAGGTGGCTACACCTTC. As protein: CASSSSGTTGGYTF.

The J gene is TRBJ2-7, the V gene TRBV20-1; D gene unclear. V lost 4 bases, J lost 3 bases, and 4 bases lay in between. The CDR3 is made up of 10 amino acids. Germline V CDR1 and CDR2: DFQATT, SNEGSKA (reference sequence). CDR3 DNA sequence: TGCAGTGCTAAGTACTACGAGCAGTACTTC. This translates into CSAKYYEQYF.

A few counts support this clone. V gene TRBV7-2 combines with J gene TRBJ2-7, with D hard to call. Trimming left V 2 bases short and J 7 bases short, with 21 bases between. The V gene's germline CDR1 is SGHTA and CDR2 FQGNSA. CDR3 size: 16 residues. CDR3 bases: TGTGCCAGCAGCTTAACCTACCACTCGGCCGTCTGGGAGCAGTACTTC. Its protein product is CASSLTYHSAVWEQYF.

The rearrangement links TRBV5-4 to TRBJ2-2; 8 positions match TRBD2. Germline values: CDR1 SGHNT, CDR2 YYREEE (reference sequence). The CDR3 spans 16 residues. V lost 0 bases and J lost 5; bases outside the gene matches: 6. The CDR3 region is CASSLALAGLTGELFF. The DNA of the CDR3 is TGTGCCAGCAGCTTGGCCCTAGCGGGCCTAACCGGGGAGCTGTTTTTT.

The rearrangement links TRBV25-1 to TRBJ1-6, with 7 nucleotides matching TRBD1. Germline V gives CDR1 MGHDK, CDR2 SYGVNS. This CDR3 is built from 13 residues. Losses at the gene ends were 11 bases for V and 6 bases for J; bases not matched to a gene: 7. Written as DNA, the CDR3 is TGTGCCGTCCGGGACAGCCTTAATTCACCCCTCCACTTT. It yields the protein CAVRDSLNSPLHF. Variable domain in full (rest from reference TRBV25-1 and TRBJ1-6): EADIYQTPRYLVIGTGKKITLECSQTMGHDKMYWYQQDPGMELHLIHYSYGVNSTEKGDLSSESTVSRIRTEHFPLTLESARPSHTSQYLCAVRDSLNSPLHFGNGTRLTVT.

The chain is built from TRBV6-5 and TRBJ2-1, with TRBD1 matching over 7 bases. This CDR3 contains 14 residues. From germline, CDR1 is MNHEY and CDR2 SVGAGI. Trimming took 6 bases from V and 5 from J; bases not matched to a gene: 7. The CDR3, as DNA: TGTGCCAGCAGCATCGGACAGGTAAACAATGAGCAGTTCTTC. This encodes CASSIGQVNNEQFF.

J is TRBJ2-2 and V is TRBV4-1; D may be TRBD1 or TRBD2 (5 bases each). Deletions cut 2 bases from V and 4 bases from J, with 11 bases between. Germline CDR1 is MGHRA and CDR2 is YSYEKL. The CDR3 contains 15 residues. CDR3 protein: CASSQIGGGTGELFF. CDR3 DNA sequence: TGCGCCAGCAGCCAAATAGGTGGGGGCACCGGGGAGCTGTTTTTT.

This clone showed up just once. The V call is TRBV5-1, the J call TRBJ1-1; D is unclear. Trimming took 2 bases from V and 5 from J, leaving 13 bases between them. This CDR3 is built from 14 residues. Germline V gene sequence: CDR1 SGHRS, CDR2 YFSETQ. The CDR3 reads CASSLGNTGTEAFF. The CDR3 DNA reads TGCGCCAGCAGCTTAGGTAACACCGGGACTGAAGCTTTCTTT.